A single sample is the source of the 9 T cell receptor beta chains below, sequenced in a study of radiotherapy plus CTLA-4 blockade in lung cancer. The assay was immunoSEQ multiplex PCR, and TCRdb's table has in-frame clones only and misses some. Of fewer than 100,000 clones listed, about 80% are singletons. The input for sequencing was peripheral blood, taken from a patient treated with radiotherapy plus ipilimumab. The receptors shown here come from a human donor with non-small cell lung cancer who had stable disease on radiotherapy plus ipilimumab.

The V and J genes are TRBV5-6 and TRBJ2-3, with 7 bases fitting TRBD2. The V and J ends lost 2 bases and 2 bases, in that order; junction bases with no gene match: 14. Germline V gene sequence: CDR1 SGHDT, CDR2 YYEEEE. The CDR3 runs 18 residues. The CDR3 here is CASSFGLGAGVNTDTQYF. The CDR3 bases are TGTGCCAGCAGCTTCGGACTTGGGGCGGGAGTGAACACAGATACGCAGTATTTT.

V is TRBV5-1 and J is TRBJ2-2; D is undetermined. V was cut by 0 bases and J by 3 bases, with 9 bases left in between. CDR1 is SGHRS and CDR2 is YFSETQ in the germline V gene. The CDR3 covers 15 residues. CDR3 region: CASSLGVEHTGELFF. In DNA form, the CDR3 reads TGCGCCAGCAGCTTGGGGGTCGAGCACACCGGGGAGCTGTTTTTT.

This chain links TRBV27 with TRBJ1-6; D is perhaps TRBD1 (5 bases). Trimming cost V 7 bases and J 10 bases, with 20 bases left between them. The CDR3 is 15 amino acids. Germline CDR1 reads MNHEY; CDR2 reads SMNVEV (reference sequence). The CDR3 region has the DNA TGTGCCAGCACCCCTAACCACTCGAGGGGCTCACCCCTCCACTTT. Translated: CASTPNHSRGSPLHF.

CDR3 region: CASILADTDTQYF. Here the CDR3 DNA reads TGTGCCTCCATCCTAGCGGACACAGATACGCAGTATTTT. The chain uses TRBV30 and TRBJ2-3; TRBD2 matches at 7 bases. Germline CDR1 and CDR2: GTSNPN and SVGIG (reference sequence). The CDR3 loop spans 13 amino acids. V trimming: 7 bases; J trimming: 2 bases; junction bases outside the gene matches: 6.

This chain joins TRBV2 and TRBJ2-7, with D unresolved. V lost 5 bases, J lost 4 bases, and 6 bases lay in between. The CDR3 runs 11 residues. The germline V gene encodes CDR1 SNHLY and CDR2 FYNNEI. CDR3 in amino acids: CASSSEYEQYF. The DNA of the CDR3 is TGTGCCAGCAGTTCAGAATACGAGCAGTACTTC.

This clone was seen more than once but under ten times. The CDR3 protein is CASSLPGLAGAVNIQYF. For the CDR3, the DNA is TGTGCCAGCAGTTTACCTGGACTAGCGGGAGCGGTAAACATTCAGTACTTC. This chain links TRBV28 with TRBJ2-4, with 13 bases that match TRBD2. This CDR3 region has 17 residues. In germline, CDR1 is MDHEN, CDR2 SYDVKM. Trimming cost V 2 bases and J 6 bases; bases outside gene matches: 7. Looking up the rest from reference TRBV28 and TRBJ2-4 gives the full variable domain: DVKVTQSSRYLVKRTGEKVFLECVQDMDHENMFWYRQDPGLGLRLIYFSYDVKMKEKGDIPEGYSVSREKKERFSLILESASTNQTSMYLCASSLPGLAGAVNIQYFGAGTRLSVL.

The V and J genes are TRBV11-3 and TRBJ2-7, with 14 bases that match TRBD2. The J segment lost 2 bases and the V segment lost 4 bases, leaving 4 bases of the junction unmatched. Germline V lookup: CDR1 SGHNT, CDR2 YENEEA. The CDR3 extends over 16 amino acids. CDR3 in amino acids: CASSSGLAGDPYEQYF. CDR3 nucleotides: TGTGCCAGCAGCTCGGGACTAGCGGGGGACCCCTACGAGCAGTACTTC.

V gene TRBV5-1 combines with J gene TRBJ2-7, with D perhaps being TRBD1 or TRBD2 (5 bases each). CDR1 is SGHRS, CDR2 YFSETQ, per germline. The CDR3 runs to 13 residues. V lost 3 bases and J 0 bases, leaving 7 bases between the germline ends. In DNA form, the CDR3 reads TGCGCCAGCAGCTCAGGGAGCTCCTACGAGCAGTACTTC. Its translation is CASSSGSSYEQYF.

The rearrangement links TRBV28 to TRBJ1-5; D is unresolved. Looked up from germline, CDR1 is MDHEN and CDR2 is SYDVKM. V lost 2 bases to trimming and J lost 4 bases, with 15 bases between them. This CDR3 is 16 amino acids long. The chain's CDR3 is CASSLLLRRQNQPQHF. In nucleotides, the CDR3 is TGTGCCAGCAGTTTACTTCTTAGACGGCAAAATCAGCCCCAGCATTTT.